This TCR beta chain appears in the sequencing data of a study of blood T cell repertoires in COVID-19. Per germline, CDR1 MDHEN and CDR2 SYDVKM. CDR3 length: 13 amino acids. Unmatched junction bases numbered 5, after V lost 7 bases and J lost 3 bases. The method was immunoSEQ multiplex PCR; TCRdb's version includes in-frame clones alone and lacks a portion of them. The sample lists some 300,000 clones, around 90% seen once, with around 0.9% in the top ten. The rearrangement uses TRBV28 and TRBJ1-2, with 7 bases that match TRBD1. The sequencing input was PBMCs or T cells enriched from blood (not recorded which). This sequence was found in a woman aged 25 to 39 who had recovered from COVID-19. The CDR3 loop reads CASMRGRDYGYTF. CDR3 bases: TGTGCCAGCATGAGGGGGCGCGACTATGGCTACACCTTC.